This record covers a single T cell receptor (beta chain). The CDR3 contains 13 residues. V dropped 4 bases and J dropped 6 bases, with 12 bases sitting between them. The germline V gene encodes CDR1 WNHNN and CDR2 SYGVQD (reference sequence). This sample was taken from a study of glioma-infiltrating T cells after dendritic cell vaccination. For the study at large: Treatment, given 2003 to 2012, was autologous tumor lysate-pulsed dendritic cell vaccination.

The data were produced by immunoSEQ multiplex PCR, yet TCRdb's version contains in-frame clones alone and is incomplete. The table records some 70,000 clones, approximately 85% of them present only once. The TCR originated in a human donor with glioblastoma. The chain couples TRBV10-1 to TRBJ1-2, with D uncertain. Sequencing used blood, obtained before dendritic cell vaccination. The DNA for the CDR3 is TGCGCCAGCAGTGTAAATAGAGCGAATGGCTACACCTTC. Protein: CASSVNRANGYTF.